Only one count was recorded for the clone carrying this T cell receptor beta chain. Researchers ran the PCR with 60 Vbeta and 13 Jbeta primers. Data came from immunoSEQ multiplex PCR; TCRdb stores just in-frame clones and leaves some out. This sample yields tens of thousands of clones, of which around 68% are seen a single time; around 16% belongs to the top ten. The data belong to a study of cytomegalovirus exposure and HLA in healthy donors. CDR3 length equals 14 residues. The V gene lost 2 bases and the J gene lost 5 bases, with 10 bases spanning the gap. Germline values: CDR1 MNHEY, CDR2 SVGAGI. Sequenced: PBMCs. The chain carries TRBV6-5 and TRBJ2-1; D ambiguous. The TCR sequence derives from a woman between 40 and 55 years old in good health and CMV-seropositive. The CDR3: CASSYGQIHNEQFF. DNA of the CDR3: TGTGCCAGCAGTTACGGCCAGATACACAATGAGCAGTTCTTC.